The table lists the clone carrying this T cell receptor (beta chain) with a few counts. The data originate from a study of patients and donors after allogeneic stem cell transplantation. MiXCR, applied by TCRdb to the RT-PCR reads, yields one record per CDR3 protein. The data hold about 400,000 distinct CDR3 sequences, with 15% to 20% observed a single time. With 1 base clipped from V and 0 bases from J, the junction kept 7 bases outside the gene matches. Looked up from germline, CDR1 is LGHDT and CDR2 is YNNKEL (reference sequence). This CDR3 comprises 17 residues. This receptor was obtained from a human donor who was either an allogeneic HSCT recipient or a stem cell or donor lymphocyte infusion donor (not recorded which). It is not recorded whose cells these are; they may come from a transplant donor. The V call is TRBV3-1, the J call TRBJ2-5, with 8 bases that match TRBD1. The sample taken for sequencing was blood, either unsorted or a sorted T cell fraction (not recorded which). The CDR3 DNA reads TGTGCCAGCAGCCAAGGACAGGGGCCCTTGTACCAAGAGACCCAGTACTTC. Encoded protein: CASSQGQGPLYQETQYF.